Listed here is a single T cell receptor beta chain. The same CDR3 is also encoded by other DNA sequences in this sample. This specimen comes from a study of blood T cell repertoires in COVID-19. Study context: Researchers got acute and convalescent COVID-19 samples from the United States, Italy and Spain. Sources were T cells, B-cell-depleted T cells, or PBMCs; the material itself was cDNA or gDNA.

In the original processing: Amplifying reference gene primers gave estimates of nucleated cell counts. Sequenced by immunoSEQ multiplex PCR; TCRdb stores in-frame clones only, minus some. V and J calls and clone size follow that table, whereas D and trimming were derived from the DNA. The top ten hold roughly a fifth of the sample, which has approximately 33,000 clones, around nine tenths seen once. This CDR3 comprises 15 residues. Losses at the gene ends were 7 bases for V and 2 bases for J; bases not matched to a gene: 7. Germline lookup yields CDR1 MNHNY and CDR2 SVGAGI (reference sequence). The chain joins TRBV6-6 to TRBJ1-5, with 8 positions matching TRBD1. Material: peripheral blood. The receptor comes from a man in his 70s with acute or convalescent COVID-19. CDR3 amino acids: CASILQGGGNQPQHF. For the CDR3, the DNA is TGTGCCAGCATCCTACAGGGGGGCGGCAATCAGCCCCAGCATTTT.